The 23 T cell receptor beta chains reported below all come from one sample, sequenced in a study of blood T cell repertoires in COVID-19. Assay: immunoSEQ multiplex PCR; the TCRdb copy retains only in-frame clones and omits some. The repertoire includes about 340,000 clones, 80% to 90% of them detected once, and roughly 7.1% sits in the top ten. The specimen was peripheral blood. All receptors derive from a woman aged 55-69 years with COVID-19, enrolled during active disease.

This sequence joins TRBV6-6 and TRBJ1-1; D is possibly TRBD1 (5 bases). The CDR3 has 14 amino acids. V lost 2 bases to trimming and J lost 8 bases, with 15 bases between them. Looked up from germline, CDR1 is MNHNY and CDR2 is SVGAGI (reference sequence). CDR3 in amino acids: CASSYTGGSQEAFF. CDR3 nucleotide sequence: TGTGCCAGCAGTTACACGGGGGGGAGTCAGGAAGCTTTCTTT.

The rearrangement joins TRBV5-6 to TRBJ2-3, with 8 bases fitting TRBD2. Germline V CDR1 and CDR2: SGHDT, YYEEEE. Losses at the gene ends were 0 bases for V and 8 bases for J; bases not matched to a gene: 11. The CDR3 contains 16 residues. The chain's CDR3 is CASSLAPAGALRTQYF. CDR3 nucleotides: TGTGCCAGCAGCTTGGCCCCAGCGGGGGCCCTCCGTACGCAGTATTTT.

Only one count was recorded for this clone. The chain is built from TRBV6-2 or TRBV6-3 and TRBJ1-2; D ambiguous. The CDR3 loop spans 14 amino acids. CDR1 is MNHEY and CDR2 is SVGEGT in the germline V gene. Trimming stripped 2 bases from V and 4 bases from J, with 11 bases between. The CDR3: CASSYEGRRYGYTF. The CDR3 DNA reads TGTGCCAGCAGTTACGAGGGCAGGCGCTATGGCTACACCTTC.

The chain links TRBV11-2 to TRBJ1-1; D possibly corresponds to TRBD1 (5 bases). The CDR3 consists of 14 residues. The V gene lost 7 bases and the J gene lost 1 base, with 13 bases spanning the gap. CDR1 and CDR2 (germline): SGHAT, FQNNGV. CDR3 sequence (DNA): TGTGCCAGCAAGGTGGGGCAGTCGAACACTGAAGCTTTCTTT. This codes for CASKVGQSNTEAFF. Full variable domain (missing parts from reference TRBV11-2 and TRBJ1-1): EAGVAQSPRYKIIEKRQSVAFWCNPISGHATLYWYQQILGQGPKLLIQFQNNGVVDDSQLPKDRFSAERLKGVDSTLKIQPAKLEDSAVYLCASKVGQSNTEAFFGQGTRLTVV.

The V call is TRBV6-5, the J call TRBJ2-1; 11 positions match TRBD2. The V segment lost 6 bases and the J segment 8 bases; nucleotides outside the gene matches: 6. Germline CDR1 reads MNHEY; CDR2 reads SVGAGI. The CDR3 has 14 amino acids. In DNA, the CDR3 is TGTGCCAGCAGCCGTCTTAGCGGGGGGGATGAGCAGTTCTTC. Translating it yields CASSRLSGGDEQFF.

The V and J genes are TRBV7-6 and TRBJ1-3; 7 bases align to TRBD1. The CDR3 has 13 residues. Germline CDR1 reads SGHVS; CDR2 reads FNYEAQ. The junction had 3 bases not matched to a gene; V was cut back by 2 bases and J by 8 bases. DNA of the CDR3: TGTGCCAGCAGCTTATACAGGGGTGACACCATATATTTT. It specifies CASSLYRGDTIYF.

This chain links TRBV5-1 with TRBJ2-2, with 8 bases identical to TRBD1. Germline loops: CDR1 SGHRS, CDR2 YFSETQ. V lost 3 bases and J lost 1; bases outside the gene matches: 11. The length of the CDR3 is 18 residues. The CDR3 bases are TGCGCCAGCAGCTCCGGGACAGGCCTTCATTTGAACACCGGGGAGCTGTTTTTT. Protein sequence: CASSSGTGLHLNTGELFF.

This clone was seen just once. The V and J genes are TRBV7-2 and TRBJ2-3, with TRBD2 matching over 11 bases. The germline gives CDR1 SGHTA, CDR2 FQGNSA. The CDR3 contains 15 residues. V trimming: 9 bases; J trimming: 4 bases; junction bases outside the gene matches: 9. The CDR3 coding sequence is TGTGCCAGTACTAGGTTAGCGGGGGGGCCAGATACGCAGTATTTT. Encoded protein: CASTRLAGGPDTQYF. Filled out from reference TRBV7-2 and TRBJ2-3, the complete variable domain reads GAGVSQSPSNKVTEKGKDVELRCDPISGHTALYWYRQSLGQGLEFLIYFQGNSAPDKSGLPSDRFSAERTGGSVSTLTIQRTQQEDSAVYLCASTRLAGGPDTQYFGPGTRLTVL.

This chain uses TRBV7-2 with TRBJ2-3; 7 nucleotides line up with TRBD2. Germline V gene sequence: CDR1 SGHTA, CDR2 FQGNSA. J gave up 2 bases and V 3 bases, and 5 bases lay outside the gene matches. The CDR3 is made up of 15 amino acids. Written as DNA, the CDR3 is TGTGCCAGCAGCTTTCGGGGGGAGTTCACAGATACGCAGTATTTT. Translation: CASSFRGEFTDTQYF.

This clone has a single count. This sequence joins TRBV10-3 and TRBJ1-1; 7 bases match TRBD1. The germline gives CDR1 ENHRY, CDR2 SYGVKD. CDR3 length equals 19 residues. The ends lost 0 bases at V and 4 bases at J; junction bases unmatched: 17. The CDR3 loop reads CAISESVRQGPSELTEAFF. DNA for the CDR3: TGTGCCATCAGTGAGTCCGTTAGACAGGGACCCAGTGAACTCACTGAAGCTTTCTTT.

The chain recombines TRBV18 with TRBJ1-2; D is unclear. The V end lost 2 bases, the J end lost 4 bases, and 11 bases lay between the germline ends. The CDR3 is 14 residues long. Germline-derived CDR1 and CDR2 are KGHSH and LQKENI. The CDR3 nucleotides read TGTGCCAGCTCACCAACCGAGGATATCTATGGCTACACCTTC. This translates into CASSPTEDIYGYTF. Complete variable domain (other parts from reference TRBV18 and TRBJ1-2): NAGVMQNPRHLVRRRGQEARLRCSPMKGHSHVYWYRQLPEEGLKFMVYLQKENIIDESGMPKERFSAEFPKEGPSILRIQQVVRGDSAAYFCASSPTEDIYGYTFGSGTRLTVV.

This clone has only one observation. This chain connects TRBV7-6 to TRBJ2-1; possible D gene TRBD2, 6 bases. The CDR3 is 16 residues long. The germline CDR1 and CDR2 sequences are SGHVS and FNYEAQ. The V and J ends lost 5 bases and 2 bases respectively, with 16 bases between them. In DNA form, the CDR3 reads TGTGCCAGCAGCACCCGGGGGAGAGGCCCCTACAATGAGCAGTTCTTC. Amino acid sequence: CASSTRGRGPYNEQFF.

The chain uses TRBV5-1 and TRBJ1-6, with TRBD1 identical over 9 bases. Germline CDR1 and CDR2: SGHRS and YFSETQ. Germline trimming cut 1 base from V and 9 bases from J; bases unmatched to any gene: 5. The CDR3 is 15 amino acids. The CDR3 sequence: CASSLTGGSLSPLHF. Written as DNA, the CDR3 is TGCGCCAGCAGCTTGACAGGGGGCTCGCTTTCACCCCTCCACTTT.

The rearrangement links TRBV29-1 to TRBJ2-5; D unresolved. This CDR3 is 12 amino acids long. Germline loops: CDR1 SQVTM, CDR2 ANQGSEA. V lost 8 bases, J lost 1 base, and 11 bases lay in between. The CDR3: CSSRGFQETQYF. In DNA form, the CDR3 reads TGCAGCTCGCGAGGATTCCAAGAGACCCAGTACTTC. The variable domain in full, with the rest retrieved from reference TRBV29-1 and TRBJ2-5, is SAVISQKPSRDICQRGTSLTIQCQVDSQVTMMFWYRQQPGQSLTLIATANQGSEATYESGFVIDKFPISRPNLTFSTLTVSNMSPEDSSIYLCSSRGFQETQYFGPGTRLLVL.

This clone was recorded once. The V gene is TRBV5-4, the J gene TRBJ2-7; 9 bases agree with TRBD1. The V gene's germline CDR1 is SGHNT and CDR2 YYREEE (reference sequence). The junction had 14 bases not matched to a gene; V was cut back by 5 bases and J by 5 bases. The CDR3 consists of 16 residues. The CDR3 is CASSPGGGQGYHEQYF. The DNA for the CDR3 is TGTGCCAGCAGTCCCGGAGGAGGACAGGGGTATCACGAGCAGTACTTC.

V is TRBV11-3 and J is TRBJ1-3; D ambiguous. The CDR3 has 15 amino acids. The V gene's germline CDR1 is SGHNT and CDR2 YENEEA. V was cut by 5 bases and J by 1 base, with 12 bases left in between. In nucleotides, the CDR3 is TGTGCCAGCAGCGAGAGGGTCGATTCTGGAAACACCATATATTTT. It specifies CASSERVDSGNTIYF.

The chain recombines TRBV9 with TRBJ1-2; D unclear. Trimming took 0 bases from V and 7 from J, leaving 13 bases between them. Germline V gene sequence: CDR1 SGDLS, CDR2 YYNGEE. This CDR3 has 14 residues. CDR3 sequence (DNA): TGTGCCAGCAGCGTAGCCCCAGGTGCGCCTGGCTACACCTTC. Amino acid sequence: CASSVAPGAPGYTF.

This clone showed up just a few times. The rearrangement links TRBV2 to TRBJ2-1, with D perhaps matching TRBD2 (5 bases). The CDR3 covers 13 residues. V was shortened by 7 bases and J by 0 bases, with 7 bases between the two germline ends. Germline CDR1 reads SNHLY; CDR2 reads FYNNEI. DNA of the CDR3: TGTGCCAGCAAACGGGACTCCTACAATGAGCAGTTCTTC. Amino acids: CASKRDSYNEQFF.

The chain couples TRBV25-1 to TRBJ2-7; D possibly corresponds to TRBD1 (7 bases). The V end was cut by 8 bases, the J end by 0 bases, with 17 bases between. The CDR3 totals 15 residues. Germline values: CDR1 MGHDK, CDR2 SYGVNS. The CDR3 reads CASSSAGGSSYEQYF. As DNA, the CDR3 is TGTGCCAGCTCCTCCGCAGGGGGGAGCTCCTACGAGCAGTACTTC.

The chain carries TRBV30 and TRBJ1-4, with TRBD1 matching 11 bases. V lost 0 bases and J lost 6; bases outside the gene matches: 3. Germline V gene lookup returns CDR1 GTSNPN and CDR2 SVGIG (reference sequence). CDR3 size: 15 residues. The CDR3 region is CAWSVWTGGYEKLFF. DNA for the CDR3: TGTGCCTGGAGTGTCTGGACAGGGGGCTATGAAAAACTGTTTTTT.

The chain links TRBV12-5 to TRBJ2-2; 8 bases match TRBD1. V lost 0 bases to trimming and J lost 5 bases; unmatched junction nucleotides: 17. The length of the CDR3 is 20 residues. Germline V lookup: CDR1 LGHNT, CDR2 FRNRAP. The CDR3 here is CASGLVAPPNGTGQTGELFF. CDR3 DNA: TGTGCTAGTGGTTTGGTCGCCCCTCCTAATGGGACAGGACAGACCGGGGAGCTGTTTTTT.

The chain employs TRBV6-5 and TRBJ1-1; D is perhaps TRBD1 (5 bases). V lost 5 bases and J lost 7, with 11 bases in between. CDR3 size: 12 residues. Germline lookup yields CDR1 MNHEY and CDR2 SVGAGI. CDR3 protein: CASSPLDSEAFF. CDR3 nucleotide sequence: TGTGCCAGCAGTCCATTAGACAGTGAAGCTTTCTTT.

DNA for the CDR3: TGTGCCACCAGTGATTTTCGTCAGGGGAGTAATGAGCAGTTCTTC. Its translation is CATSDFRQGSNEQFF. The genes are TRBV24-1 and TRBJ2-1; D might be TRBD1 (6 bases). Germline CDR1 is KGHDR and CDR2 is SFDVKD. The CDR3 has 15 residues. V was trimmed by 1 base and J by 7 bases, leaving 13 bases between them.